These T cell receptor beta chains were read from a single sample in a study of T cells in narcolepsy. Profiled with immunoSEQ multiplex PCR; TCRdb holds only in-frame clones, not every one. The table shows 37,000 or so clones, with over 75% occurring only once. Sequencing input: CD45RA- memory CD4+ T cells from PBMCs. Receptors were obtained from a human donor with narcolepsy. Each CDR3 is given with its conserved first and last residue. Some rows have no size entry. The others give once, few or many, or a class for an expanded clone.

cdr3_length clone_size v_call cdr3_aa
13 - TRBV7-7 CASSLVQGGEAFF
15 once TRBV27 CASSLGGRLSFEQYF
12 - TRBV28 CASSVHPLGYTF
14 - TRBV29-1 CSVGDSDGRNTIYF
14 - TRBV9 CASSARDTSYGYTF
12 - TRBV30 CALTGGGYEQYF
19 - TRBV9 CASSFPETGRSSGANVLTF
11 - TRBV10-1 CASSELDTQYF
14 once TRBV28 CASSLRGSNQPQHF
13 - TRBV4-3 CASSNKQGSPLHF
13 once TRBV7-6 CASSLGRGGVQYF
17 - TRBV18 CASSLSFGGEGTDTQYF
16 - TRBV7-2 CASSSQRGSSYNEQFF
15 - TRBV27 CASSTGGGLNEKLFF
16 - TRBV7-2 CASSARGSYGANVLTF
14 - TRBV5-1 CASSVTTGSYGYTF
12 - TRBV19 CASSIPNQPQHF
13 few TRBV29-1 CSVLVYSNQPQHF
15 - TRBV5-6 CASSLGVRSNQPQHF
16 - TRBV7-2 CASSLAASGGRETQYF
13 few TRBV4-3 CASSQDQVRSYTF
14 - TRBV5-4 CASSDGTDNKPQHF
14 - TRBV19 CASSKARESSEQYF
15 - TRBV6-5 CASSYSSPYSYEQYF
15 - TRBV9 CASSFGTGGISPLHF
14 few TRBV29-1 CSFVNSGAQETQYF
13 - TRBV10-3 CAIRAGGNQPQHF
13 - TRBV6-5 CASSFRGRGEAFF
11 few TRBV20-1 CSAREAGRPTF
13 - TRBV19 CATTGGPAYEQYF
13 - TRBV19 CASSTTGNSPLHF
16 - TRBV9 CASSPRTGALADTQYF
11 - TRBV30 CARGGRDTQYF
14 - TRBV4-2 CASSQDMGNTEAFF
14 - TRBV2 CASSGGRTDEKLFF
14 - TRBV18 CASSPREGYETQYF
13 - TRBV7-2 CASGGQGGNEQFF
17 - TRBV23-1 CASSQDRQGPPNYGYTF
18 once TRBV4-3 CASSQDARQGAIGYGYTF
16 once TRBV5-1 CASSLGQGVSGNTIYF
15 once TRBV4-2 CASSPGSRGENGLFF
15 once TRBV5-5 CASSPPGQGAREQYF
14 - TRBV27 CASSARGVTNTQYF
14 - TRBV11-2 CASSSDRGKGGYTF
15 - TRBV19 CASSIDDRLGQPQHF
14 - TRBV27 CASLTSRQPYEQYF
17 - TRBV14 CASSQVGSGGAGDTQYF
19 - TRBV10-1 CASRVDRGERGSYQETQYF
13 - TRBV28 CASKLEGSYGYTF
14 - TRBV19 CASSLKGSNQPQHF
14 - TRBV10-3 CTIERTQGTNGYTF
15 - TRBV5-6 CASSWAGGITDTQYF
15 few TRBV30 CAWSSGTSGGNEQFF
16 - TRBV19 CASAPGTSSWGDEQFF
10 - TRBV20-1 CSIQTGPAFF
18 - TRBV7-2 CASSHGQRGTARTDTQYF
11 - TRBV19 CASSRTNVLTF